The source of this T cell receptor (beta chain) is a study of T cells in Graves' hyperthyroidism and ophthalmopathy. RNA transcripts yielded amplified TCR beta CDR3 regions. The HTBI set primed first-round TCR CDR3 RT-PCR. Each CDR3 protein is one row after TCRdb ran MiXCR on the multiplex PCR reads. The repertoire holds 750,000 to 950,000 distinct CDR3 sequences, over 35% seen once, with 7.5% to 9.5% in the top ten. This clonotype was picked up a small number of times. V lost 0 bases to trimming and J lost 9 bases, with 17 bases between them. CDR1 and CDR2 from the germline V gene are MNHEY and SVGAGI. CDR3 size: 15 residues.

The rearrangement links TRBV6-5 to TRBJ1-2; a possible D gene is TRBD1 (5 bases). The receptor was isolated from a man between 18 and 29 years old with Graves' hyperthyroidism. The sequenced sample was blood. The CDR3 DNA sequence: TGTGCCAGCAGTTACTCGATTCGAGGCCAGGGAAGCTACACCTTC. It codes for CASSYSIRGQGSYTF.